This TCR beta chain originates from a study of human thymus T cells. Germline V gene sequence: CDR1 SQVTM, CDR2 ANQGSEA. This CDR3 has 10 amino acids. Trimming took off 3 bases at V and 2 bases at J, with 1 base between the two ends. Donor material was obtained from healthy Finnish infants undergoing corrective surgery for congenital heart defects. All available leukocytes, rather than a set cell count, yielded the blood DNA. Repertoires were generated with immunoSEQ multiplex PCR, while TCRdb's copy carries only in-frame clones and drops some. The table records more than 45,000 clones, roughly 94% of them present only once. Study-wide results and caveats: Gene usage (both V and J) appeared biased in thymic and blood repertoires.

A note on this clone: As yet, its antigen is unknown. The same CDR3 is also encoded by other DNA sequences in this sample.

The sample comprised blood. The chain is built from TRBV29-1 and TRBJ1-2; D call uncertain. The TCR was taken from a boy less than two years old with a congenital heart defect but otherwise immunologically healthy. Here the CDR3 reads CSVDNYGYTF. The CDR3 DNA reads as TGCAGCGTTGACAACTATGGCTACACCTTC. The entire variable domain, with the rest obtained from reference TRBV29-1 and TRBJ1-2, is as follows: SAVISQKPSRDICQRGTSLTIQCQVDSQVTMMFWYRQQPGQSLTLIATANQGSEATYESGFVIDKFPISRPNLTFSTLTVSNMSPEDSSIYLCSVDNYGYTFGSGTRLTVV.